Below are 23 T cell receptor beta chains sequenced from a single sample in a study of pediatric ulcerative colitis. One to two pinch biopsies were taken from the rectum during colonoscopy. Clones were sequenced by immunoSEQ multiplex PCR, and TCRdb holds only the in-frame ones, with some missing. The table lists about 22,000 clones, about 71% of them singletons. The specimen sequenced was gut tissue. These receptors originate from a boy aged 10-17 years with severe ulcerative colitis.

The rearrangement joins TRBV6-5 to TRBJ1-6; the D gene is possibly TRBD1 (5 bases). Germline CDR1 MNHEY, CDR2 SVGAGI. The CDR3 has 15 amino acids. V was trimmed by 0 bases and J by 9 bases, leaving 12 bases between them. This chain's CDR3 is CASSYSGPQASPLHF. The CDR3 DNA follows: TGTGCCAGCAGTTACTCGGGACCTCAGGCTTCACCCCTCCACTTT.

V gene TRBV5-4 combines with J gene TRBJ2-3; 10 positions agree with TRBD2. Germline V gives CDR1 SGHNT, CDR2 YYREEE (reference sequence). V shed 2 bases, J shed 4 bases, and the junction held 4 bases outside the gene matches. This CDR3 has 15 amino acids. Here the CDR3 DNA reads TGTGCCAGCAGCTTAGCGGGGGGGCGGCCAGATACGCAGTATTTT. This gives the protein CASSLAGGRPDTQYF.

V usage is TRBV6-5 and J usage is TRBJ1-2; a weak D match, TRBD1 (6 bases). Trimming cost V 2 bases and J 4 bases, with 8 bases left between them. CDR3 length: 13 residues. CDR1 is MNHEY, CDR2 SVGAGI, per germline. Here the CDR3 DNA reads TGTGCCAGCAGTTACGACAGGACCTATGGCTACACCTTC. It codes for CASSYDRTYGYTF.

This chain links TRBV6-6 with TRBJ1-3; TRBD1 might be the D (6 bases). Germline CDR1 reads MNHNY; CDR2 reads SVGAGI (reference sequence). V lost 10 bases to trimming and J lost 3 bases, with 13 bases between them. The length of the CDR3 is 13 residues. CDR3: CATRGGRGNTIYF. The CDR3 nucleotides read TGTGCCACCCGGGGGGGGCGTGGAAACACCATATATTTT.

This chain's CDR3 is CAWMLGNTEAFF. The CDR3 DNA reads TGTGCCTGGATGCTCGGGAACACTGAAGCTTTCTTT. The chain uses TRBV30 and TRBJ1-1; D gene ambiguous. Germline lookup yields CDR1 GTSNPN and CDR2 SVGIG (reference sequence). This CDR3 has 12 residues. V lost 4 bases to trimming and J lost 1 base, with 7 bases between them.

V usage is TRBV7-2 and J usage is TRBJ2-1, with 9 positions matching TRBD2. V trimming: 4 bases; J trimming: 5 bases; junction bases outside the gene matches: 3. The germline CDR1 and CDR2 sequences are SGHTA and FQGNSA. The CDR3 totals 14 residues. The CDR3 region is CASSYSGGHNEQFF. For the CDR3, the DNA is TGTGCCAGCAGCTATAGCGGGGGACACAATGAGCAGTTCTTC.

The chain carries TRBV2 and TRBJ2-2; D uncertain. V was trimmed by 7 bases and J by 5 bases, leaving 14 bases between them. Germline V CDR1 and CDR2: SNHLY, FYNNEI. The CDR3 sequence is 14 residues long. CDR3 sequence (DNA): TGTGCCAGCACGCCAAGGGCCCCTACCGGGGAGCTGTTTTTT. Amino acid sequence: CASTPRAPTGELFF. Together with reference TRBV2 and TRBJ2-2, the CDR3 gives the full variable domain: EPEVTQTPSHQVTQMGQEVILRCVPISNHLYFYWYRQILGQKVEFLVSFYNNEISEKSEIFDDQFSVERPDGSNFTLKIRSTKLEDSAMYFCASTPRAPTGELFFGEGSRLTVL.

This CDR3 reads CASSVRGARTDTQYF. CDR3 nucleotide sequence: TGTGCCAGCAGCGTCCGAGGGGCTCGGACAGATACGCAGTATTTT. The chain carries TRBV9 and TRBJ2-3; D assignment may be TRBD1 or TRBD2 (5 bases each). From germline, CDR1 is SGDLS and CDR2 YYNGEE. The V and J ends lost 2 bases and 3 bases respectively, with 13 bases between them. The CDR3 has 15 residues.

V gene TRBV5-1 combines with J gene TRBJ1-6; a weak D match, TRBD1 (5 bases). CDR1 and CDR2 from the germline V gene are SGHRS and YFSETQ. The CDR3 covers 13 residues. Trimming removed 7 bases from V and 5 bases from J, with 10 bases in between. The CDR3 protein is CASGQGDNSPLHF. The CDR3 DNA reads TGCGCCAGCGGTCAGGGTGATAATTCACCCCTCCACTTT.

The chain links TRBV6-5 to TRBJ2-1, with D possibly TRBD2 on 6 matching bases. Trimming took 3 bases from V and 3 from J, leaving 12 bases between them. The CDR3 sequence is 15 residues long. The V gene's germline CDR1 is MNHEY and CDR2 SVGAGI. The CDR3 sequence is CASSYNAGNYNEQFF. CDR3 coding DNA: TGTGCCAGCAGTTATAATGCGGGGAACTACAATGAGCAGTTCTTC.

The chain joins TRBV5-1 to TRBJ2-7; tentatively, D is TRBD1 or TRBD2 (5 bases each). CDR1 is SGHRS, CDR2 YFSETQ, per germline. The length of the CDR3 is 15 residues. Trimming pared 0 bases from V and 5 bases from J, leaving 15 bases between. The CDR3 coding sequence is TGCGCCAGCAGCTTGGCCGGGACCGCCATACACGAGCAGTACTTC. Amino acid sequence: CASSLAGTAIHEQYF.

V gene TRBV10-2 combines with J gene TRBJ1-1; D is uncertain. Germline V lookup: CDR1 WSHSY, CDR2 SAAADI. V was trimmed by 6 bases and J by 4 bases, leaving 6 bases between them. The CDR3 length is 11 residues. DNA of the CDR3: TGCGCCAGCAGCACAGCCACTGAAGCTTTCTTT. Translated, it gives CASSTATEAFF.

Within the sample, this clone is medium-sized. The CDR3 here is CASSPGDRANTEAFF. The CDR3 DNA is TGTGCCAGCAGTCCGGGGGACAGGGCGAACACTGAAGCTTTCTTT. J is TRBJ1-1 and V is TRBV6-5; 9 bases are a match to TRBD1. Per germline, CDR1 MNHEY and CDR2 SVGAGI. The CDR3 contains 15 residues. V was pared by 5 bases and J by 1 base, with 5 bases of the junction left unmatched.

The CDR3 DNA sequence: TGCGCCAGCAGCCAAGTACAGGATAGCGGCGGCTACACCTTC. Its translation is CASSQVQDSGGYTF. The rearrangement joins TRBV4-1 to TRBJ1-2; weak D call: TRBD1 (5 bases). CDR1 and CDR2 from the germline V gene are MGHRA and YSYEKL. The CDR3 loop spans 14 amino acids. Trimming took 1 base from V and 8 from J, leaving 14 bases between them.

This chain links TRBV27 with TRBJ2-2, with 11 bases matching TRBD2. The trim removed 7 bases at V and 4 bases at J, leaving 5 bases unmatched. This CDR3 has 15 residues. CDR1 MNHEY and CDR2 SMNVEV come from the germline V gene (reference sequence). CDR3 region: CASKPGTSGTGELFF. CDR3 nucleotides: TGTGCCAGCAAACCCGGGACTAGCGGCACCGGGGAGCTGTTTTTT.

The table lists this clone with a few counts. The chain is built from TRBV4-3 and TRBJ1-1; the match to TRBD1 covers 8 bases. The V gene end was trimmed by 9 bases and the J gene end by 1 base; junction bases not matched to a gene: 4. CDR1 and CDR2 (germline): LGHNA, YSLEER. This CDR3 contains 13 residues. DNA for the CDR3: TGCGCCAGTTCTCAGGGGGCGAACACTGAAGCTTTCTTT. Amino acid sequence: CASSQGANTEAFF.

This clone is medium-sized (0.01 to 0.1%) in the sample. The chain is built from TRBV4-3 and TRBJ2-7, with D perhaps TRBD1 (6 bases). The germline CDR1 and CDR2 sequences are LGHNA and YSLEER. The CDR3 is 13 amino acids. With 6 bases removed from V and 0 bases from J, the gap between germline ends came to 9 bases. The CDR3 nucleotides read TGCGCCAGCAGTCGGGACATCTCCTACGAGCAGTACTTC. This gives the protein CASSRDISYEQYF.

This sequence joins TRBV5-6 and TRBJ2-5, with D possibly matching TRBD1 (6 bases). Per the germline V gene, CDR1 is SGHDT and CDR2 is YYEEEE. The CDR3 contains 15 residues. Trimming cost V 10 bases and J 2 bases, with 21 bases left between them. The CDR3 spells CASTELGALQETQYF. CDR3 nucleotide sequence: TGTGCCTCGACTGAACTGGGGGCCTTGCAAGAGACCCAGTACTTC.

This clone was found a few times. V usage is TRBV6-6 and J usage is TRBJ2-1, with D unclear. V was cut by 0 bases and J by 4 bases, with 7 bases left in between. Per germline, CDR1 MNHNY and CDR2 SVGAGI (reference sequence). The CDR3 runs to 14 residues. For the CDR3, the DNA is TGTGCCAGCAGTTACTCGATGGTTTACAATGAGCAGTTCTTC. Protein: CASSYSMVYNEQFF.

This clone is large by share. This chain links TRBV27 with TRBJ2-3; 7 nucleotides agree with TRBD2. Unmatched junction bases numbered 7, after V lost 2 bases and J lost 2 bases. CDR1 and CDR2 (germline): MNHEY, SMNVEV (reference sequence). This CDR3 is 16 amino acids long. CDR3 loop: CASSLQPAGTTDTQYF. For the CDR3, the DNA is TGTGCCAGCAGTTTACAACCAGCGGGGACCACAGATACGCAGTATTTT.

The DNA for the CDR3 is TGTGCCAGCAGTGACTACAAGGCCATTAGCTATGGCTACACCTTC. It translates to CASSDYKAISYGYTF. The chain couples TRBV6-5 to TRBJ1-2; no reliable D call. The ends were cut back, 5 bases at V and 4 bases at J, with 17 bases in the middle. This CDR3 comprises 15 residues. The germline CDR1 and CDR2 sequences are MNHEY and SVGAGI.

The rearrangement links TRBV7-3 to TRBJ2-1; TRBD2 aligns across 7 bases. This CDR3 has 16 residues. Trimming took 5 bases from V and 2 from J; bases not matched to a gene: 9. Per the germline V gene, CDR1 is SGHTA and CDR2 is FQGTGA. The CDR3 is CASSPSVGGTYNEQFF. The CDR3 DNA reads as TGTGCCAGCAGCCCCTCGGTCGGGGGGACCTACAATGAGCAGTTCTTC. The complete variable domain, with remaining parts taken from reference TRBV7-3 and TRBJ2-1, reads GAGVSQTPSNKVTEKGKYVELRCDPISGHTALYWYRQSLGQGPEFLIYFQGTGAADDSGLPNDRFFAVRPEGSVSTLKIQRTERGDSAVYLCASSPSVGGTYNEQFFGPGTRLTVL.

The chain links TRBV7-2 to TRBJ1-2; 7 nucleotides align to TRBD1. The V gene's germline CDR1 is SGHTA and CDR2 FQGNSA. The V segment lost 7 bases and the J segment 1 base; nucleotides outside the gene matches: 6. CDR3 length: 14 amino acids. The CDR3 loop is CASNRDSLNYGYTF. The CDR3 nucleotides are TGTGCCAGCAACAGGGACAGCCTTAACTATGGCTACACCTTC.